Following are 19 T cell receptor beta chains from one sample sequenced in a study of blood T cell repertoires in COVID-19. Sequenced by immunoSEQ multiplex PCR; TCRdb stores in-frame clones only, minus some. The table shows some 42,000 clones, with over 75% occurring only once. The sequenced sample consisted of peripheral blood. The source is a human donor in a cohort sampled during active COVID-19.

Points on this clone: Additional DNA sequences in this sample encode the identical CDR3. The rearrangement links TRBV3-1 (or the pseudogene TRBV3-2) to TRBJ2-1; 13 nucleotides match TRBD2. The CDR3 is 17 residues long. CDR1 is LGHDT and CDR2 is YNNKEL in the germline V gene (reference sequence). Losses at the gene ends were 1 base for V and 2 bases for J; bases not matched to a gene: 2. The CDR3 sequence: CASSQGTSGGAYNEQFF. The CDR3 DNA sequence: TGTGCCAGCAGCCAAGGGACTAGCGGGGGTGCCTACAATGAGCAGTTCTTC.

The rearrangement links TRBV2 to TRBJ2-7; 7 bases fit TRBD2. This CDR3 has 13 amino acids. V lost 8 bases, J lost 5 bases, and 9 bases stayed unmatched. In germline, CDR1 is SNHLY, CDR2 FYNNEI. The CDR3 region is CASQSGESHEQYF. The CDR3 region has the DNA TGTGCCAGCCAAAGCGGGGAGAGCCACGAGCAGTACTTC.

The CDR3 sequence: CASRRPDSPGSGNTIYF. The CDR3 nucleotides read TGTGCCAGCAGGAGACCCGACAGTCCAGGCTCTGGAAACACCATATATTTT. V gene TRBV6-7 combines with J gene TRBJ1-3; tentative D call: TRBD1 (5 bases). TRBV6-7 is treated as an ORF (open reading frame) with a function not yet certain. This CDR3 spans 17 amino acids. With 6 bases removed from V and 0 bases from J, the gap between germline ends came to 18 bases.

V usage is TRBV6-1 and J usage is TRBJ2-7, with D possibly matching TRBD1 (5 bases). The V and J ends lost 3 bases and 2 bases respectively, with 8 bases between them. Germline V gene data show CDR1 as MNHNS and CDR2 as SASEGT. The CDR3 covers 13 residues. CDR3 in DNA: TGTGCCAGCAGTGAGACAGTCACCTACGAGCAGTACTTC. This encodes CASSETVTYEQYF.

The rearrangement joins TRBV2 to TRBJ2-5; D gene unclear. Germline CDR1 is SNHLY and CDR2 is FYNNEI. The ends were cut back, 7 bases at V and 2 bases at J, with 2 bases in the middle. The length of the CDR3 is 10 residues. The CDR3 DNA sequence: TGTGCCAGCATACAAGAGACCCAGTACTTC. Translated, it gives CASIQETQYF.

V usage is TRBV2 and J usage is TRBJ1-3, with D hard to call. The CDR3 length is 16 residues. From germline, CDR1 is SNHLY and CDR2 FYNNEI. V lost 3 bases and J 0 bases, leaving 12 bases between the germline ends. CDR3 amino acids: CASSEQFNLSGNTIYF. The DNA of the CDR3 is TGTGCCAGCAGTGAGCAGTTCAACCTCTCTGGAAACACCATATATTTT.

Only a few counts were recorded for this clone. This chain joins TRBV4-1 and TRBJ2-7; D is possibly TRBD2 (5 bases). This CDR3 spans 15 amino acids. The germline gives CDR1 MGHRA, CDR2 YSYEKL. V shed 4 bases and J shed 0 bases, with 13 bases lying between them. In DNA form, the CDR3 reads TGCGCCAGCAGCCCCACAATGGCGGGCTCCTACGAGCAGTACTTC. This encodes CASSPTMAGSYEQYF.

The chain is built from TRBV6-5 and TRBJ2-3; 10 bases match TRBD2. The V and J ends lost 0 bases and 4 bases, in that order; junction bases with no gene match: 4. Germline V gives CDR1 MNHEY, CDR2 SVGAGI. There are 16 residues in the CDR3. This chain's CDR3 is CASSYSSGGAADTQYF. Written as DNA, the CDR3 is TGTGCCAGCAGTTACTCAAGCGGGGGGGCCGCAGATACGCAGTATTTT.

The chain has TRBV7-8 and TRBJ1-5, with D uncertain. V was clipped by 1 base and J by 7 bases, with 8 bases between them. CDR3 length: 13 residues. Germline V gene sequence: CDR1 SGHVS, CDR2 FQNEAQ. CDR3 sequence reads: CASSLGRGQPQHF. DNA of the CDR3: TGTGCCAGCAGCTTAGGCCGGGGACAGCCCCAGCATTTT.

V and J are TRBV5-1 and TRBJ2-7; 7 positions match TRBD2. This CDR3 spans 17 amino acids. After removal of 0 bases from V and 4 bases from J, the junction contained 13 bases not matched to a gene. The germline V gene encodes CDR1 SGHRS and CDR2 YFSETQ. CDR3 in DNA: TGCGCCAGCAGCTTGGGAGTACGGCTAGCGGAGGCATACGAGCAGTACTTC. Residues: CASSLGVRLAEAYEQYF.

The V gene is TRBV25-1, the J gene TRBJ1-3; D not certain. This CDR3 is built from 14 residues. Looked up from germline, CDR1 is MGHDK and CDR2 is SYGVNS. Trimming removed 3 bases from V and 0 bases from J, with 6 bases in between. The CDR3 region is CASSDSSSGNTIYF. CDR3 in DNA: TGTGCCAGCAGTGACTCGAGCTCTGGAAACACCATATATTTT.

V usage is TRBV30 and J usage is TRBJ1-2, with D possibly being TRBD1 (6 bases). Deletions cut 3 bases from V and 2 bases from J, with 16 bases between. In germline, CDR1 is GTSNPN, CDR2 SVGIG (reference sequence). The CDR3 has 15 amino acids. The CDR3 loop reads CAWSPRGGGNYGYTF. The CDR3 DNA is TGTGCCTGGAGCCCCAGAGGGGGGGGAAACTATGGCTACACCTTC.

This CDR3 reads CASSRRTGDGYTF. The CDR3 coding sequence is TGTGCCAGCAGCCGCCGAACGGGGGATGGCTACACCTTC. V gene TRBV3-1 (or the pseudogene TRBV3-2) combines with J gene TRBJ1-2; D perhaps matches TRBD1 (5 bases). This CDR3 comprises 13 residues. CDR1 LGHDT and CDR2 YNNKEL come from the germline V gene (reference sequence). V dropped 4 bases and J dropped 6 bases, with 12 bases sitting between them.

The chain uses TRBV11-2 and TRBJ1-1, with D possibly matching TRBD1 (6 bases). The V end lost 5 bases, the J end lost 7 bases, and 17 bases lay between the germline ends. This CDR3 is 14 amino acids long. Germline values: CDR1 SGHAT, CDR2 FQNNGV. The CDR3 DNA follows: TGTGCCAGCAGCCCAACCACAGGGTATTTTGAAGCTTTCTTT. This gives the protein CASSPTTGYFEAFF.

This clone was seen a handful of times. The chain links TRBV19 to TRBJ1-5; the match to TRBD1 covers 8 bases. The germline gives CDR1 LNHDA, CDR2 SQIVND (reference sequence). CDR3 length: 16 residues. V shed 5 bases, J shed 0 bases, and the junction held 6 bases outside the gene matches. The CDR3 DNA follows: TGTGCCAGTAGTGACAGGGGCCCCTATAGCAATCAGCCCCAGCATTTT. This sequence encodes CASSDRGPYSNQPQHF.

This clone was seen once. The chain has TRBV5-8 and TRBJ1-1; D perhaps matches TRBD1 (6 bases). Trimming removed 4 bases from V and 2 bases from J, with 21 bases in between. The CDR3 is made up of 17 amino acids. Germline lookup yields CDR1 SGHTS and CDR2 YDEGEE. Here the CDR3 reads CASSPLGQGRINTEAFF. The CDR3 DNA reads TGTGCCAGCAGCCCGCTCGGGCAGGGGAGAATAAACACTGAAGCTTTCTTT. The variable domain in full, completed from reference TRBV5-8 and TRBJ1-1, reads EAGVTQSPTHLIKTRGQQATLRCSPISGHTSVYWYQQALGLGLQFLLWYDEGEERNRGNFPPRFSGRQFPNYSSELNVNALELEDSALYLCASSPLGQGRINTEAFFGQGTRLTVV.

The chain has TRBV15 and TRBJ2-5, with D perhaps matching TRBD2 (5 bases). Trimming took off 4 bases at V and 9 bases at J, with 21 bases between the two ends. The CDR3 runs 15 residues. Germline assignment: CDR1 LNHNV and CDR2 YYDKDF (reference sequence). The CDR3 loop is CATSTDPPGSRAQYF. The CDR3 bases are TGTGCCACCAGCACCGACCCGCCGGGGAGCCGGGCCCAGTACTTC.

As DNA, the CDR3 is TGTGCCATCAGGGGGGGGGACAGGGCGAACACTGAAGCTTTCTTT. It is translated as CAIRGGDRANTEAFF. V is TRBV10-3 and J is TRBJ1-1; 9 bases line up with TRBD1. Trimming removed 6 bases from V and 1 base from J; junction bases left unmatched: 6. Germline V gene lookup returns CDR1 ENHRY and CDR2 SYGVKD. The CDR3 runs 15 residues.

CDR3 in amino acids: CASSLRAGSSSGNTIYF. CDR3 DNA: TGTGCCAGCAGCTTAAGGGCAGGGTCGAGCTCTGGAAACACCATATATTTT. The chain employs TRBV7-2 and TRBJ1-3, with D possibly matching TRBD1 (5 bases). This CDR3 comprises 17 residues. V was pared by 2 bases and J by 0 bases, with 14 bases between. Germline V gene data show CDR1 as SGHTA and CDR2 as FQGNSA.